The TCR beta chain described here comes from a study of blood T cell repertoires in COVID-19. For the study at large: PBMCs, B-cell-depleted T cells, or T cells were the source of the cDNA or gDNA that made up the material.

Method: immunoSEQ multiplex PCR; TCRdb's copy keeps in-frame clones and lacks some. The sample consists of fewer than 250,000 clones, around 86% of them appearing once. The CDR3 is 19 amino acids. Sequencing was carried out using peripheral blood. The chain recombines TRBV21-1 with TRBJ1-6. TRBV21-1 is noted as a pseudogene. The TCR was taken from a woman older than 75 with COVID-19, enrolled during active disease. The CDR3 region has the DNA TGTGCCAGCAGCAAAGTGAGGCGCGAGTCGTTGTCCTATAATTCACCCCTCCACTTT. It is translated as CASSKVRRESLSYNSPLHF.